This T cell receptor beta chain was identified in a study of T cells expressing NK-cell markers. TCRdb derives one entry per CDR3 protein from the 5' RACE reads, leaving out DNA. Its listing shows fewer than 550,000 distinct CDR3 sequences. In germline, CDR1 is SGDLS, CDR2 YYNGEE. There are 17 residues in the CDR3. Sequenced input: blood T cells: a sorted CD56 or NKG2C T cell subset, CD4+ or CD8+ T cells, or bulk PBMC T cells (not recorded which). The TCR sequence derives from a woman aged 50 to 60 in good health. This chain uses TRBV9 with TRBJ2-4; no DNA is available, so the TRBD1 call from TCRdb remains unchecked. CDR3 sequence: CASSASGTPWAKNIQYF.